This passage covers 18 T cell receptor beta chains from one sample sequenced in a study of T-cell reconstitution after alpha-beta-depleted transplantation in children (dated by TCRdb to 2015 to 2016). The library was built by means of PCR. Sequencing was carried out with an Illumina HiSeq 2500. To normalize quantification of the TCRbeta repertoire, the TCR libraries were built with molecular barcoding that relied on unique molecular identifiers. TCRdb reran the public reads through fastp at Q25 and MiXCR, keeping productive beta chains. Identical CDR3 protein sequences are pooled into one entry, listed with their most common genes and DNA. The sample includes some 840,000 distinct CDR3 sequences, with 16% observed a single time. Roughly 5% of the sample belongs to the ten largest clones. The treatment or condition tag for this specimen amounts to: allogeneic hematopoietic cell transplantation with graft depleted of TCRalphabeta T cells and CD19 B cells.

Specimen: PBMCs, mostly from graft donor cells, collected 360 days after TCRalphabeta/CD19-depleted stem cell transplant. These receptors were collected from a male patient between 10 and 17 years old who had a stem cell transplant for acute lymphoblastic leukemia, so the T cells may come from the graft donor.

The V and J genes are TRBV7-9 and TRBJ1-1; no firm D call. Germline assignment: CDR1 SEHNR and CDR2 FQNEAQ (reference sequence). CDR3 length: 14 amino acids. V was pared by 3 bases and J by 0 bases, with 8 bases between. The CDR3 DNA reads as TGTGCCAGCAGCTTTGTGAGGATGAACACTGAAGCTTTCTTT. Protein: CASSFVRMNTEAFF.

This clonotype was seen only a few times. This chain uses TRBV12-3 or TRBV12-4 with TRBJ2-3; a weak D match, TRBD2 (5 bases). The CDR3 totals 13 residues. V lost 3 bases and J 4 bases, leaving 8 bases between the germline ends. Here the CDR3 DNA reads TGTGCCAGCAGTTTGGACGGGGCAGATACGCAGTATTTT. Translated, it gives CASSLDGADTQYF.

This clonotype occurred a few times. The CDR3 bases are TGTGCCAGCAGCTCTCCTCCGGGACTAGCAGTTTACGGGGAGCTGTTTTTT. The encoded protein is CASSSPPGLAVYGELFF. The V and J genes are TRBV7-9 and TRBJ2-2; 9 bases match TRBD2. The junction had 13 bases not matched to a gene; V was cut back by 4 bases and J by 7 bases. The germline CDR1 and CDR2 sequences are SEHNR and FQNEAQ (reference sequence). This CDR3 has 17 residues.

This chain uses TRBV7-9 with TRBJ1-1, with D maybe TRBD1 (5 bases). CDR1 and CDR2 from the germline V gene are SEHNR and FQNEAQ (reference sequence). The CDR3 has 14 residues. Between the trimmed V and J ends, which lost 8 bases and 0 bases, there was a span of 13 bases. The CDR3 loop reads CASSSGGVNTEAFF. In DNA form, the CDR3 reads TGTGCCAGCTCCTCCGGAGGGGTGAACACTGAAGCTTTCTTT.

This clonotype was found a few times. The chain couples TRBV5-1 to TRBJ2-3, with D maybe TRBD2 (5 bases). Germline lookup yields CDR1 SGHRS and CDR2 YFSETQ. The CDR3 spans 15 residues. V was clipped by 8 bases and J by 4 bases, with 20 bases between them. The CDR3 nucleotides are TGCGCCAGTAGCAACCGGGGTTACGGAGCAGATACGCAGTATTTT. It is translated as CASSNRGYGADTQYF.

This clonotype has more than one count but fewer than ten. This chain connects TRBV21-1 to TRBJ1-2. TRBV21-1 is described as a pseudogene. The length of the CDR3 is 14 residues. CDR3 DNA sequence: TGTGCCAGCAGCCGACCGACGGTTGACTATGGCTACACCTTC. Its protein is CASSRPTVDYGYTF.

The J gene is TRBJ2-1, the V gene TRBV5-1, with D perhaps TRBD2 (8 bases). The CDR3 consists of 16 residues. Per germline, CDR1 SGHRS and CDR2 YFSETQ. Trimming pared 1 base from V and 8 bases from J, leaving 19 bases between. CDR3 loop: CASSLSRTSQGDEQFF. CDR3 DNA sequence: TGCGCCAGCAGCTTGAGTAGGACTAGCCAGGGGGATGAGCAGTTCTTC.

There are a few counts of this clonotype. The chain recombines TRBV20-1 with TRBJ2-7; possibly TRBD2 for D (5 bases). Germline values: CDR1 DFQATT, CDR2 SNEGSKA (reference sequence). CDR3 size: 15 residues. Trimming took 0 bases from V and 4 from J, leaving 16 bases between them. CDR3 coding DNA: TGCAGTGCTAGAGATAGCCTAGCACAGTTATACGAGCAGTACTTC. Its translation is CSARDSLAQLYEQYF.

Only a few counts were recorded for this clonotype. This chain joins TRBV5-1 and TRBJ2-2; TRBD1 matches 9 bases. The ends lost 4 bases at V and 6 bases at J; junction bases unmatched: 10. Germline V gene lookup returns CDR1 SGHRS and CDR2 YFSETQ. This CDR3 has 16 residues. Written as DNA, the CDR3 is TGCGCCAGCAGCCTGAGAACAGGGGGCGTCGCCGGGGAGCTGTTTTTT. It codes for CASSLRTGGVAGELFF.

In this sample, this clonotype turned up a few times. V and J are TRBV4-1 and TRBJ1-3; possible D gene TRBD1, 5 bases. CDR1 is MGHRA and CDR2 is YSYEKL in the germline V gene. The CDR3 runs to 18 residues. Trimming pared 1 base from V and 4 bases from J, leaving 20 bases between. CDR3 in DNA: TGCGCCAGCAGCCAAGGAGCCGTCTCGGGGCTGGGAGGAAACACCATATATTTT. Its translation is CASSQGAVSGLGGNTIYF.

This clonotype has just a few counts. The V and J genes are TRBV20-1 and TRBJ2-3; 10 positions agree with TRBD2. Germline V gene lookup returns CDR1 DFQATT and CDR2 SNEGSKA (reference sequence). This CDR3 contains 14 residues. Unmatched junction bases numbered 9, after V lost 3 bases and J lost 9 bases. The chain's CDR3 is CSAREAGGPPTQYF. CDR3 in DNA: TGCAGTGCTAGGGAAGCGGGAGGGCCTCCAACGCAGTATTTT.

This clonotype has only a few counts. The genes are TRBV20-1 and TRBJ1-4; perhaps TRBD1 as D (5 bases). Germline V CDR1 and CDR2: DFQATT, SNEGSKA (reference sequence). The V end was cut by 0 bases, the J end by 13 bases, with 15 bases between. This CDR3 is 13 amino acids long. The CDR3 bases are TGCAGTGCTAGAGATGGGTGGGGTGGGGGACTGTTTTTT. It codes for CSARDGWGGGLFF.

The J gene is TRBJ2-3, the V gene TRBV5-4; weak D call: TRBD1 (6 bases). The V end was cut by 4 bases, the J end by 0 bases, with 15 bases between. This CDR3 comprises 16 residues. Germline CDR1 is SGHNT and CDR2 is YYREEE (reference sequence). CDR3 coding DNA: TGTGCCAGCAGCAAAGCCGGGACACCTAGCACAGATACGCAGTATTTT. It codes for CASSKAGTPSTDTQYF. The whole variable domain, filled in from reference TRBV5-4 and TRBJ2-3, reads ETGVTQSPTHLIKTRGQQVTLRCSSQSGHNTVSWYQQALGQGPQFIFQYYREEENGRGNFPPRFSGLQFPNYSSELNVNALELDDSALYLCASSKAGTPSTDTQYFGPGTRLTVL.

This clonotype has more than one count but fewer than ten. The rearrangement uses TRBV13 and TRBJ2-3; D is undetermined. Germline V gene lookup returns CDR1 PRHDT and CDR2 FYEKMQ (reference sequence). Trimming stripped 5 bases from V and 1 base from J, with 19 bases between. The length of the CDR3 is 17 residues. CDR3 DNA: TGTGCCAGCAGCCGTAAGTTGAGTTTGGCGGGCACAGATACGCAGTATTTT. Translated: CASSRKLSLAGTDTQYF.

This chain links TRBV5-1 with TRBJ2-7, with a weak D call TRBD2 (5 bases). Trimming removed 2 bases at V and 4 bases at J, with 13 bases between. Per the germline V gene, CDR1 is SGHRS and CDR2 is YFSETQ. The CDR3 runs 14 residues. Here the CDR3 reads CASSFASLSYEQYF. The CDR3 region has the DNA TGCGCCAGCAGCTTTGCTAGCCTGAGTTACGAGCAGTACTTC.

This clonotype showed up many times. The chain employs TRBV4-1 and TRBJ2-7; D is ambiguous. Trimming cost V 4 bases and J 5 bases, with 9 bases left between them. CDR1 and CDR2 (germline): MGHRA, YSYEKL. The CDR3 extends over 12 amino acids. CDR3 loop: CASSPAFNEQYF. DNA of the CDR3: TGCGCCAGCAGCCCGGCATTCAACGAGCAGTACTTC.

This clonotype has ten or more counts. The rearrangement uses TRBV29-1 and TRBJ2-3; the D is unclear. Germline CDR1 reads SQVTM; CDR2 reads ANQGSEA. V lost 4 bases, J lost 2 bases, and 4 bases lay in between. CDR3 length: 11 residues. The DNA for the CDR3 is TGCAGCGTTGTCCCCACAGATACGCAGTATTTT. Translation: CSVVPTDTQYF.

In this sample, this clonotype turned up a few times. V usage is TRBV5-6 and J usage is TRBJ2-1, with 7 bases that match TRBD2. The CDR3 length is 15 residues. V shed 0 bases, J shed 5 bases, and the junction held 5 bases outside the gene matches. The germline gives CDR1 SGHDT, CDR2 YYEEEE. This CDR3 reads CASSLGLAAHNEQFF. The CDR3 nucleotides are TGTGCCAGCAGCTTGGGGCTAGCGGCCCACAATGAGCAGTTCTTC.